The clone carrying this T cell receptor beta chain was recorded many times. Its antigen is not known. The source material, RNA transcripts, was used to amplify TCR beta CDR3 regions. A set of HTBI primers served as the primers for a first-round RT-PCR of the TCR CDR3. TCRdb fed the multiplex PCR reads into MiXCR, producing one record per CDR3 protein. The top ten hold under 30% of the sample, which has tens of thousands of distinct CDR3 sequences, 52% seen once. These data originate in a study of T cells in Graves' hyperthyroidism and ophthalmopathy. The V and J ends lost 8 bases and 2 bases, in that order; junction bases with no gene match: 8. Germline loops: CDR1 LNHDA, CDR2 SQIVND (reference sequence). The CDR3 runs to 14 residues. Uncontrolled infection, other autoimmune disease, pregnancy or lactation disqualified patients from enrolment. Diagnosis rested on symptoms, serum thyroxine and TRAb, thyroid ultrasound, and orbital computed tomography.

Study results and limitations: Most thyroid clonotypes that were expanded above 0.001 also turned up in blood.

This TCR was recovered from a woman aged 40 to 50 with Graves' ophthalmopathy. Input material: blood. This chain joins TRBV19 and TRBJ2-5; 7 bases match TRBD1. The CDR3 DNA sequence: TGTGCCAGTGCCCCTGGACAGGTTCAAGAGACCCAGTACTTC. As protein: CASAPGQVQETQYF.